This paragraph reports one TCR beta chain. Its target is not known. Next came a second PCR, run for roughly 6 to 11 cycles, which used a sample-barcoded 5' primer along with a J-beta primer mix. Tags on each cDNA molecule came from a template-switch adaptor with 12 random nucleotides. MiXCR, applied by TCRdb to the 5' RACE reads, yields one record per CDR3 protein. This sample has roughly 1,700,000 distinct CDR3 sequences, with roughly 27% found just once. This entry comes from a study of blood T cells in healthy people across ages. Broader study findings: Diversity was higher, and naive CD4+ cells more numerous, in long-lived donors than in aged donors.

J gave up 6 bases and V 6 bases, and 9 bases lay outside the gene matches. The CDR3 totals 15 residues. CDR1 is MNHEY and CDR2 is SVGAGI in the germline V gene. Isolation per sample recovered at least 7 million PBMCs. With each sample, at least 5 micrograms of total RNA were extracted. The specimen sequenced was blood. The TCR was taken from a woman between 25 and 40 years old in good health. J is TRBJ2-5 and V is TRBV6-5; TRBD2 matches 11 bases. CDR3 in amino acids: CASSGTSGSVKTQYF. In DNA form, the CDR3 reads TGTGCCAGCAGCGGGACTAGCGGATCCGTAAAGACCCAGTACTTC.